This T cell receptor beta chain was found in a study of T-cell reconstitution after alpha-beta-depleted transplantation in children. This CDR3 spans 14 amino acids. Germline V gene lookup returns CDR1 MNHEY and CDR2 SMNVEV (reference sequence). The V and J ends lost 6 bases and 4 bases, in that order; junction bases with no gene match: 5. Library preparation (for TCRbeta) was performed with unique molecular identifiers. TCRdb reprocessed the PCR reads with MiXCR, giving one entry per CDR3 protein. The profile covers 150,000 to 250,000 distinct CDR3 sequences, with about 14% appearing a single time and about 13% taken by the ten largest. This clonotype has ten or more counts.

Specimen: PBMCs from the stem cell graft donor, collected from the stem cell graft. The receptor comes from a human donor who donated a stem cell graft to a child with acute lymphoblastic leukemia. The genes are TRBV27 and TRBJ1-5; 8 bases match TRBD1. Here the CDR3 reads CASSRDRLNQPQHF. CDR3 bases: TGTGCCAGCAGCCGGGACAGGTTAAATCAGCCCCAGCATTTT.